Sequencing of this T cell receptor beta chain was carried out in a study of shared clonotypes between healthy human individuals. On the study more broadly: For every donor, three CD4 naive, three CD4 memory, two CD8 naive and one CD8 memory plates were used. Findings of the study overall: Naive CD4 clonotypes were shared across a handful of donors at roughly 4.6%.

The donor population consisted of healthy HIV-negative adults with no recent acute infections or vaccinations. In the authors' workflow: ImmunoSEQ gave junction-only sequences without quality scores, so filtering differed. Clones were sequenced by immunoSEQ multiplex PCR, and TCRdb holds only the in-frame ones, with some missing. For V, J and clone size, that table is used; D and trimming come from the DNA. The table lists 650,000 to 800,000 clones, around 70% of them singletons. Germline V lookup: CDR1 SGDLS, CDR2 YYNGEE. V shed 4 bases, J shed 4 bases, and the junction held 7 bases outside the gene matches. This CDR3 comprises 14 residues. To note about this clone: No antigen is known for it.

The sequence came from a woman aged 25 to 39 in good health. The V gene is TRBV9, the J gene TRBJ1-2; 7 positions agree with TRBD1. The sample taken for sequencing was memory CD4+ T cells sorted from blood. Subset specified: CD45RA-negative fraction. In DNA form, the CDR3 reads TGTGCCAGCAGCAGTCGACAGGGCGGCTATGGCTACACCTTC. It yields the protein CASSSRQGGYGYTF.